One sample yielded the 10 T cell receptor beta chains listed below, sequenced in a study of blood T cell repertoires in COVID-19. Sequenced by immunoSEQ multiplex PCR; TCRdb stores in-frame clones only, minus some. The profile shows 150,000 to 200,000 clones, 86% of them singletons. Sequencing was done on a sample of PBMCs or T cells enriched from blood (not recorded which). The origin of the receptors is a woman aged 40 to 50 in a cohort exposed to, infected with or recovered from COVID-19 (not recorded which).

A single count supports this clone. The chain combines TRBV27 with TRBJ1-6; 8 positions agree with TRBD1. Trimming took 0 bases from V and 7 from J; bases not matched to a gene: 2. The CDR3 length is 15 residues. Germline V CDR1 and CDR2: MNHEY, SMNVEV (reference sequence). The CDR3 is CASSLSSGGNSPLHF. In DNA form, the CDR3 reads TGTGCCAGCAGTTTATCTTCAGGGGGCAATTCACCCCTCCACTTT.

This rearrangement joins TRBV6-5 to TRBJ2-2, with D possibly TRBD2 on 6 matching bases. Trimming removed 7 bases at V and 6 bases at J, with 12 bases between. Germline-derived CDR1 and CDR2 are MNHEY and SVGAGI. The CDR3 is 13 residues long. The DNA of the CDR3 is TGTGCCAGCACCTTGGGGGAGGCCGGGGAGCTGTTTTTT. It specifies CASTLGEAGELFF.

The V gene is TRBV29-1, the J gene TRBJ2-2, with 14 positions matching TRBD2. J was trimmed by 4 bases and V by 7 bases; bases with no gene match: 8. Germline V lookup: CDR1 SQVTM, CDR2 ANQGSEA. The CDR3 is 16 residues long. The chain's CDR3 is CSAATSGGATTGELFF. As DNA, the CDR3 is TGCAGCGCCGCGACTAGCGGGGGGGCCACCACCGGGGAGCTGTTTTTT.

This chain connects TRBV5-6 to TRBJ1-2; 9 bases are shared with TRBD1. V dropped 3 bases and J dropped 4; count of bases not matched to a gene: 13. Germline-derived CDR1 and CDR2 are SGHDT and YYEEEE. The CDR3 extends over 17 amino acids. CDR3 coding DNA: TGTGCCAGCAGCTATGGACAGGGGTCCCTAAGCGGCTATGGCTACACCTTC. This codes for CASSYGQGSLSGYGYTF. The full variable domain, with the rest looked up from reference TRBV5-6 and TRBJ1-2, is DAGVTQSPTHLIKTRGQQVTLRCSPKSGHDTVSWYQQALGQGPQFIFQYYEEEERQRGNFPDRFSGHQFPNYSSELNVNALLLGDSALYLCASSYGQGSLSGYGYTFGSGTRLTVV.

CDR3 in amino acids: CASSEGTGRTEAFF. The CDR3 bases are TGTGCCAGCAGTGAAGGGACAGGGCGTACTGAAGCTTTCTTT. The chain carries TRBV6-1 and TRBJ1-1; TRBD1 aligns across 8 bases. The germline V gene has CDR1 MNHNS and CDR2 SASEGT. The CDR3 has 14 residues. J gave up 5 bases and V 1 base, and 3 bases lay outside the gene matches.

The chain uses TRBV5-1 and TRBJ1-2; weak D call: TRBD1 (6 bases). V shed 4 bases and J shed 7 bases, with 11 bases lying between them. The CDR3 is 12 amino acids. CDR1 and CDR2 (germline): SGHRS, YFSETQ. The CDR3 sequence is CASSKGVSGYTF. CDR3 DNA sequence: TGCGCCAGCAGCAAGGGGGTCAGTGGCTACACCTTC. Full variable domain (outside the CDR3, taken from reference TRBV5-1 and TRBJ1-2): KAGVTQTPRYLIKTRGQQVTLSCSPISGHRSVSWYQQTPGQGLQFLFEYFSETQRNKGNFPGRFSGRQFSNSRSEMNVSTLELGDSALYLCASSKGVSGYTFGSGTRLTVV.

This clone occurred a few times. The chain recombines TRBV11-2 with TRBJ1-1; unclear D gene. The V gene lost 6 bases and the J gene lost 3 bases, with 11 bases spanning the gap. Germline values: CDR1 SGHAT, CDR2 FQNNGV. This CDR3 contains 13 residues. DNA for the CDR3: TGTGCCAGCAGTCGCGCGGCGGACACTGAAGCTTTCTTT. Translating it yields CASSRAADTEAFF. Combining the CDR3 with reference TRBV11-2 and TRBJ1-1 gives the whole variable domain EAGVAQSPRYKIIEKRQSVAFWCNPISGHATLYWYQQILGQGPKLLIQFQNNGVVDDSQLPKDRFSAERLKGVDSTLKIQPAKLEDSAVYLCASSRAADTEAFFGQGTRLTVV.

The gene calls are TRBV18 and TRBJ1-2, with 7 positions matching TRBD1. V was pared by 4 bases and J by 5 bases, with 7 bases of the junction left unmatched. The CDR3 has 14 amino acids. Germline-derived CDR1 and CDR2 are KGHSH and LQKENI. The CDR3 reads CASSQPQGEYGYTF. DNA for the CDR3: TGTGCCAGCTCACAACCGCAGGGGGAATATGGCTACACCTTC.

V is TRBV19 and J is TRBJ1-2, with 7 bases matching TRBD1. Germline V CDR1 and CDR2: LNHDA, SQIVND (reference sequence). The ends lost 6 bases at V and 4 bases at J; junction bases unmatched: 8. The CDR3 has 14 residues. Here the CDR3 DNA reads TGTGCCAGTAGGACCATGGACAGGACCTATGGCTACACCTTC. Residues: CASRTMDRTYGYTF.

V gene TRBV19 combines with J gene TRBJ2-1, with D unresolved. The CDR3 is 15 amino acids. From germline, CDR1 is LNHDA and CDR2 SQIVND (reference sequence). The V and J ends lost 6 bases and 0 bases respectively, with 12 bases between them. CDR3 protein: CASRSYPSSYNEQFF. The CDR3 DNA sequence: TGTGCCAGTAGATCGTACCCCAGCTCCTACAATGAGCAGTTCTTC.